The present TCR delta chain was sequenced within a study of gamma-delta chains in newborns, infants, children. With CATT, TCRdb re-called clones from the reads. The sample records about 8,500 delta-chain clones, under 3.5% being singletons. Looked up from germline, CDR1 is GEAIGNYY and CDR2 is EKD. J gave up 0 bases and V 1 base, and 4 bases lay outside the gene matches. This CDR3 has 18 residues. In its sample, this clone is medium-sized. Other DNA variants within this sample encode the same CDR3. The sequence derives from a child who was a newborn, infant or young child, either healthy, febrile or measles-vaccinated (not recorded which). The specimen was blood. V and J are TRDV2 and TRDJ3, with 8 nucleotides matching TRDD3. Here the CDR3 DNA reads TGTGCCTGTGACACGGGCTGGGGGAGCTCCTGGGACACCCGACAGATGTTTTTC. Translated, it gives CACDTGWGSSWDTRQMFF.